These T cell receptor beta chains were read from a single sample in a study of T cells in localized non-small cell lung cancer. Data came from immunoSEQ multiplex PCR; TCRdb stores just in-frame clones and leaves some out. Of some 26,000 clones detected, 70% to 90% appear once; the ten largest clones hold about 3%. The input for sequencing was peripheral blood, taken before any cancer treatment. The receptors stem from a woman aged 18-55 years with stage I lung adenocarcinoma. Both conserved end residues are part of each CDR3. The D gene is left open where the match is weak. The size of a clone is reported for some rows only, either as once, few or many, or as a class for expanded clones.

d_call	v_call	clone_size	j_call	cdr3_nt	cdr3_aa
TRBD1	TRBV15	NA	TRBJ2-6	TGTGCCACCAGCAGAGTTGGGACAGGGCGGTGGGCTGGGGCCAACGTCCTGACTTTC	CATSRVGTGRWAGANVLTF
NA	TRBV6-8	NA	TRBJ1-2	TGTGCCAGCGGAGGGAATGGCTACACCTTC	CASGGNGYTF
TRBD2	TRBV5-6	NA	TRBJ2-7	TGTGCCAGCAGTACCGGGACTAGCGGCTACGAGCAGTACTTC	CASSTGTSGYEQYF
TRBD1	TRBV18	NA	TRBJ2-1	TGTGCCAGCTCACCACCTGACAGGGATGAGCAGTTCTTC	CASSPPDRDEQFF
NA	TRBV6-4	NA	TRBJ2-7	TGTGCCAGCAGTCCCTGGGACGGGCACTACGAGCAGTACTTC	CASSPWDGHYEQYF
NA	TRBV29-1	NA	TRBJ1-1	TGCAGCGTTGTCGGGGTAACAGCTTTCTTT	CSVVGVTAFF
NA	TRBV6-5	NA	TRBJ2-7	TGTGCCAGCAGTTACCCGGAGGAAGTCGGGCAGTACTTC	CASSYPEEVGQYF
TRBD2	TRBV11-1	NA	TRBJ2-3	TGTGCCAGCAGCTTTAGCGGGAGCACAGATACGCAGTATTTT	CASSFSGSTDTQYF
NA	TRBV7-9	few	TRBJ1-2	TGTGCCAGCAGCCCCCAGGGGCTTGGTGGCTACACCTTC	CASSPQGLGGYTF
NA	TRBV10-3	NA	TRBJ2-5	TGTGCCATCGGGGGACGGCCAGGGGAGACCCAGTACTTC	CAIGGRPGETQYF
TRBD2	TRBV5-1	NA	TRBJ2-1	TGCGCCAGCAGCCCCCTCCTAGCGGGAGGGCCGAATGAGCAGTTCTTC	CASSPLLAGGPNEQFF
NA	TRBV7-9	NA	TRBJ1-1	TGTGCCAGCAGCTTAGGGACAGCGGGGGCTTTCTTT	CASSLGTAGAFF
NA	TRBV28	NA	TRBJ2-7	TGTGCCAGCAGTTTCGGGGTGACGTCCTACGAGCAGTACTTC	CASSFGVTSYEQYF
NA	TRBV6-5	NA	TRBJ1-1	TGTGCCAGCAGTCCCCCGGGGAACACTGAAGCTTTCTTT	CASSPPGNTEAFF
TRBD1	TRBV19	few	TRBJ1-2	TGTGCCAGTAGTGCCAAGACAGGGCGGGATTCGGGCTACACCTTC	CASSAKTGRDSGYTF
NA	TRBV11-3	NA	TRBJ1-1	TGTGCCAGCAGCTCCATACAGAACGAAGCTTTCTTT	CASSSIQNEAFF
NA	TRBV12-5	once	TRBJ2-7	TGTGCTAGTGGTTTGGTATCTATCTGGGACTCCCGCTACGAGCAGTACTTC	CASGLVSIWDSRYEQYF
TRBD1	TRBV19	NA	TRBJ2-1	TGTGCCAGTAGTATGGGGACAGGGGTACTCAATGAGCAGTTCTTC	CASSMGTGVLNEQFF
TRBD1	TRBV6-6	NA	TRBJ2-2	TGTGCCAGCAGCCGAGGACAGGGGAACACCGGGGAGCTGTTTTTT	CASSRGQGNTGELFF
NA	TRBV13	NA	TRBJ2-7	TGTGCCAGCAGCTTCGGGACGGTTCTAGGGATTTACGAGCAATACTTC	CASSFGTVLGIYEQYF
TRBD1	TRBV5-1	NA	TRBJ1-2	TGCGCCAGCCGAGGGGGCGGCGATGGCTACACCTTC	CASRGGGDGYTF
TRBD2	TRBV10-3	NA	TRBJ2-5	TGTGCCATCAGTTCAATGGCGGGAGGGCGGGAGACCCAGTACTTC	CAISSMAGGRETQYF
TRBD2	TRBV7-9	NA	TRBJ2-7	TGTGCCAGCAGCTACTGGCCCGGGACTAGCGGGCCAGACTCCTACGAGCAGTACTTC	CASSYWPGTSGPDSYEQYF
NA	TRBV7-3	NA	TRBJ2-7	TGTGCCAGCAGCTTATATGCAGGGCCTCCCTACGAGCAGTACTTC	CASSLYAGPPYEQYF
NA	TRBV6-5	NA	TRBJ1-2	TGTGCCAGCAGTAGGGGCGAAAACTATGGCTACACCTTC	CASSRGENYGYTF
TRBD1	TRBV4-1	NA	TRBJ1-1	TGCGCCAGCAGACCTTGGGGACAGTCTAGGTCCGAAGCTTTCTTT	CASRPWGQSRSEAFF
TRBD1	TRBV5-1	NA	TRBJ2-7	TGCGCCAGCAGCTTGCGGGCCAGGGGGCAGGGCGAGCAGTACTTC	CASSLRARGQGEQYF
NA	TRBV6-5	NA	TRBJ1-5	TGTGCCAGCAGTTACCAGGGGAATCAGCCCCAGCATTTT	CASSYQGNQPQHF
NA	TRBV11-3	NA	TRBJ1-1	TGTGCCAGCAGCTTAGTCGACAGACAAGCTTTCTTT	CASSLVDRQAFF
NA	TRBV5-1	NA	TRBJ2-1	TGCGCCAGCAGCTTGGTAGTAGCTGGCAATGAGCAGTTCTTC	CASSLVVAGNEQFF
TRBD1	TRBV5-1	NA	TRBJ2-1	TGCGCCAGCAGCACCCGGACAGGGGACAATGAGCAGTTCTTC	CASSTRTGDNEQFF